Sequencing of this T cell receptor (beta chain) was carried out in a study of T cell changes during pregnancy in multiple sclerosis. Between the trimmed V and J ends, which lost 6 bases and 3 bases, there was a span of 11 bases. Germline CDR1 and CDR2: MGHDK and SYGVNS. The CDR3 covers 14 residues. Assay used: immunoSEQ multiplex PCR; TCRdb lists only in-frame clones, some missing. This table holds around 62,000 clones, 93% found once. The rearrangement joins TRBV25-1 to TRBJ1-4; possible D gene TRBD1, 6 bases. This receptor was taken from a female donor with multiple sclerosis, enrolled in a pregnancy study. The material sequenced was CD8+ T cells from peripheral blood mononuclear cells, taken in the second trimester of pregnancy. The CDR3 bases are TGTGCCAGCAGGCAGGGGCGGGCTAATGAAAAACTGTTTTTT. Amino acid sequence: CASRQGRANEKLFF.